Here is one TCR beta chain with its context. Some clones are missing from TCRdb's copy, which holds only in-frame ones; the method was immunoSEQ multiplex PCR. The profile shows under 300,000 clones, around nine tenths of them singletons. This sample is part of a study of blood T cell repertoires in COVID-19. About the study: Sites in the United States, Italy and Spain provided acute and convalescent COVID-19 samples. PBMCs, B-cell-depleted T cells, or T cells were the source of the cDNA or gDNA that made up the material.

Germline V gene data show CDR1 as GTSNPN and CDR2 as SVGIG (reference sequence). The trim removed 5 bases at V and 9 bases at J, leaving 10 bases unmatched. This CDR3 spans 13 amino acids. V is TRBV30 and J is TRBJ1-5, with 7 bases identical to TRBD1. This receptor was identified in a woman aged 50 to 65 who had recovered from COVID-19. The sample was PBMCs or T cells enriched from blood (not recorded which). The CDR3, as DNA: TGTGCCTGGGGCCAGGGGGGAGAGGCGCCCCAGCATTTT. As protein: CAWGQGGEAPQHF.